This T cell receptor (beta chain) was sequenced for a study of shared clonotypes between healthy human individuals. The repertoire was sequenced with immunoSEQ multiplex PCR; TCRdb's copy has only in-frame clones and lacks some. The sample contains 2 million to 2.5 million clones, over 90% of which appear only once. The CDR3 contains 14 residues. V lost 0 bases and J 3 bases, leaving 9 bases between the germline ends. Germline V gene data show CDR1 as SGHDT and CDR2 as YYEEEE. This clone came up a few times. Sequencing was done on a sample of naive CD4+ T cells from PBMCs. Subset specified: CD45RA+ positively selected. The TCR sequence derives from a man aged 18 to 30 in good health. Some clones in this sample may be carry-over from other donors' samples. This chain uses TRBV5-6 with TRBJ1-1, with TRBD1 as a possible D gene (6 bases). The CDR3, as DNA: TGTGCCAGCAGCTTGGAGGGGGAGTACACTGAAGCTTTCTTT. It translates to CASSLEGEYTEAFF.